The rows below give T cell receptor beta chains drawn from one sample of a study of T cell responses to AZD1222 COVID-19 vaccine. TCRdb keeps only in-frame clones here, not all; method: immunoSEQ multiplex PCR. Among tens of thousands of clones, 90% were seen once, and the ten largest hold roughly 1.4%. The sequencing used peripheral blood, collected 28 days after the second AZD1222 dose. These receptors all come from an adult who received the AZD1222 COVID-19 vaccine. The CDR3 runs from the conserved cysteine through the conserved F or W. A D gene is named only where the DNA matches it firmly. Some rows have no size entry. The others give once, few or many, or a class for an expanded clone.

j_gene: TRBJ2-3
abundance: .
v_gene: TRBV3-1/TRBV3-2
d_gene: .
CDR3nt: TGTGCCAGCAGGCCACCCGGCGGGGGCGTCACAGATACGCAGTATTTT
CDR3aa: CASRPPGGGVTDTQYF

j_gene: TRBJ2-5
abundance: .
v_gene: TRBV12-3/TRBV12-4
d_gene: .
CDR3nt: TGTGCCAGCAGGGGGGAGCAAGAGACCCAGTACTTC
CDR3aa: CASRGEQETQYF

j_gene: TRBJ1-5
abundance: .
v_gene: TRBV14
d_gene: .
CDR3nt: TGTGCCAGCAGCCAAGGCGAACAGGAATTTGGCTCGGATCAGCCCCAGCATTTT
CDR3aa: CASSQGEQEFGSDQPQHF

j_gene: TRBJ1-2
abundance: .
v_gene: TRBV4-1
d_gene: .
CDR3nt: TGCGCCAGCAGCCAAGGTTCAGGGAATAGGCGAGGCTACACCTTC
CDR3aa: CASSQGSGNRRGYTF

j_gene: TRBJ1-6
abundance: .
v_gene: TRBV19
d_gene: TRBD1
CDR3nt: TGTGCCAGTAGTTCACCGGGACAGGGGTATAATTCACCCCTCCACTTT
CDR3aa: CASSSPGQGYNSPLHF

j_gene: TRBJ1-2
abundance: .
v_gene: TRBV19
d_gene: .
CDR3nt: TGTGCCAGTGGGGACTATGGCTACACCTTC
CDR3aa: CASGDYGYTF

j_gene: TRBJ1-3
abundance: .
v_gene: TRBV6-5
d_gene: .
CDR3nt: TGTGCCAGCAGTCACACCCTCTCTGGAAACACCATATATTTT
CDR3aa: CASSHTLSGNTIYF

j_gene: TRBJ2-5
abundance: .
v_gene: TRBV7-9
d_gene: .
CDR3nt: TGTGCCAGCAGCCTCCTACTCCAAGAGACCCAGTACTTC
CDR3aa: CASSLLLQETQYF

j_gene: TRBJ1-2
abundance: .
v_gene: TRBV5-1
d_gene: TRBD1
CDR3nt: TGCGCCAGCAGCTACCTCCAGACAGGGGGGGGAGGCTACACCTTC
CDR3aa: CASSYLQTGGGGYTF

j_gene: TRBJ2-5
abundance: .
v_gene: TRBV2
d_gene: TRBD2
CDR3nt: TGTGCCAGCAGGGGACTAGCGGGGGCCCAAGAGACCCAGTACTTC
CDR3aa: CASRGLAGAQETQYF

j_gene: TRBJ2-7
abundance: .
v_gene: TRBV12-1
d_gene: .
CDR3nt: TGTGCCAGCAGCTTTCCGGGCGGGGAACCCTACGAGCAGTACTTC
CDR3aa: CASSFPGGEPYEQYF

j_gene: TRBJ1-2
abundance: .
v_gene: TRBV24-1
d_gene: TRBD1
CDR3nt: TGTGCCACCAGTGAGACCGGGACAGGGGTGGGATATGGCTACACCTTC
CDR3aa: CATSETGTGVGYGYTF

j_gene: TRBJ2-6
abundance: .
v_gene: TRBV2
d_gene: TRBD1
CDR3nt: TGTGCCAGCAGTTTAGACAGGGGATCTGGGGCCAACGTCCTGACTTTC
CDR3aa: CASSLDRGSGANVLTF

j_gene: TRBJ2-5
abundance: .
v_gene: TRBV7-3
d_gene: .
CDR3nt: TGTGCCAGCAGCTTAAATGGGGGGCGAGAGACCCAGTACTTC
CDR3aa: CASSLNGGRETQYF

j_gene: TRBJ1-2
abundance: .
v_gene: TRBV25-1
d_gene: .
CDR3nt: TGTGCCAGCAGTATGGAGACTAACTATGGCTACACCTTC
CDR3aa: CASSMETNYGYTF

j_gene: TRBJ1-2
abundance: .
v_gene: TRBV28
d_gene: .
CDR3nt: TGTGCCAGCGGCCCGACAGGATTCTATGGCTACACCTTC
CDR3aa: CASGPTGFYGYTF

j_gene: TRBJ2-5
abundance: .
v_gene: TRBV3-1/TRBV3-2
d_gene: TRBD2
CDR3nt: TGTGCCAGCAGCCCCAGACTAGCGGGGGGCCAAGAGACCCAGTACTTC
CDR3aa: CASSPRLAGGQETQYF

j_gene: TRBJ1-2
abundance: .
v_gene: TRBV9
d_gene: .
CDR3nt: TGTGCCAGCAGCGGGATCAGGAGCTATGGCTACACCTTC
CDR3aa: CASSGIRSYGYTF

j_gene: TRBJ1-2
abundance: .
v_gene: TRBV27
d_gene: .
CDR3nt: TGTGCCAGCAGTTTATTAGGCAGCTCTAACTATGGCTACACCTTC
CDR3aa: CASSLLGSSNYGYTF

j_gene: TRBJ1-2
abundance: .
v_gene: TRBV4-1
d_gene: .
CDR3nt: TGCGCCAGCAGCCAAGCAGAAGGACAGAGTTATGGCTACACCTTC
CDR3aa: CASSQAEGQSYGYTF

j_gene: TRBJ1-2
abundance: .
v_gene: TRBV6-1
d_gene: .
CDR3nt: TGTGCCAGCAGTGAAGGGAGCATCAGCAATTCCTATGGCTACACCTTC
CDR3aa: CASSEGSISNSYGYTF

j_gene: TRBJ1-2
abundance: .
v_gene: TRBV5-1
d_gene: TRBD1
CDR3nt: TGCGCCAGCAGCTCTCTTCCGGGACAGGGACTTGGCTACACCTTC
CDR3aa: CASSSLPGQGLGYTF

j_gene: TRBJ2-7
abundance: .
v_gene: TRBV6-5
d_gene: TRBD2
CDR3nt: TGTGCCAGCAGGCCGGGGACTAGCGGACCCTACGAGCAGTACTTC
CDR3aa: CASRPGTSGPYEQYF

j_gene: TRBJ1-1
abundance: .
v_gene: TRBV6-5
d_gene: .
CDR3nt: TGTGCCAGCAGTTACGGGACCAGGAGCACTGAAGCTTTCTTT
CDR3aa: CASSYGTRSTEAFF

j_gene: TRBJ1-3
abundance: .
v_gene: TRBV12-3/TRBV12-4
d_gene: .
CDR3nt: TGTGCCAGCACTCTTGGGAGGGGTGACACCATATATTTT
CDR3aa: CASTLGRGDTIYF

j_gene: TRBJ1-4
abundance: .
v_gene: TRBV5-5
d_gene: .
CDR3nt: TGTGCCAGCAGCTCCCCACCAGGGGCATCAACTAATGAAAAACTGTTTTTT
CDR3aa: CASSSPPGASTNEKLFF

j_gene: TRBJ1-5
abundance: .
v_gene: TRBV6-5
d_gene: .
CDR3nt: TGTGCCAGTGCTCTGGCAGGGAGTAATCAGCCCCAGCATTTT
CDR3aa: CASALAGSNQPQHF

j_gene: TRBJ2-3
abundance: .
v_gene: TRBV28
d_gene: TRBD1
CDR3nt: TGTGCCAGCGGGGGACAGAGCACAGATACGCAGTATTTT
CDR3aa: CASGGQSTDTQYF

j_gene: TRBJ2-1
abundance: .
v_gene: TRBV7-3
d_gene: .
CDR3nt: TGTGCCAGCAGCTTAAAAGGGGCCGAGCAGTTCTTC
CDR3aa: CASSLKGAEQFF

j_gene: TRBJ1-2
abundance: .
v_gene: TRBV5-4
d_gene: .
CDR3nt: TGTGCCAGCAGCCAGGACAGCTATGGCTACACCTTC
CDR3aa: CASSQDSYGYTF

j_gene: TRBJ2-1
abundance: .
v_gene: TRBV5-4
d_gene: .
CDR3nt: TGTGCCAGCAGCCCCATCAAACAGGGTAATGAGCAGTTCTTC
CDR3aa: CASSPIKQGNEQFF

j_gene: TRBJ1-2
abundance: few
v_gene: TRBV7-9
d_gene: .
CDR3nt: TGTGCCAGCAGCTTCGGGGCGGACTATGGCTACACCTTC
CDR3aa: CASSFGADYGYTF

j_gene: TRBJ2-7
abundance: .
v_gene: TRBV3-1/TRBV3-2
d_gene: TRBD2
CDR3nt: TGTGCCAGCAGCCTCTTCGAAGCGGGGAGCTCCTACGAGCAGTACTTC
CDR3aa: CASSLFEAGSSYEQYF

j_gene: TRBJ1-3
abundance: few
v_gene: TRBV30
d_gene: .
CDR3nt: TGTGCCTGGAGTGTCTCCATCCGCGATTTGCGTGGAAACACCATATATTTT
CDR3aa: CAWSVSIRDLRGNTIYF

j_gene: TRBJ2-1
abundance: .
v_gene: TRBV2
d_gene: TRBD1
CDR3nt: TGTGCCAGCAGCCTCGGGACAGTAAGGCCTGGGGAGCAGTTCTTC
CDR3aa: CASSLGTVRPGEQFF

j_gene: TRBJ2-3
abundance: .
v_gene: TRBV28
d_gene: .
CDR3nt: TGTGCCAGCAGGGGGGGTTGGGGACAGCGAAGCACAGATACGCAGTATTTT
CDR3aa: CASRGGWGQRSTDTQYF

j_gene: TRBJ1-5
abundance: few
v_gene: TRBV7-9
d_gene: TRBD1
CDR3nt: TGTGCCAGCAGCCCCTCGGGACAGTTCCCAAATCAGCCCCAGCATTTT
CDR3aa: CASSPSGQFPNQPQHF

j_gene: TRBJ2-5
abundance: .
v_gene: TRBV7-7
d_gene: TRBD2
CDR3nt: TGTGCCAGCAGCTTAGGGGGGGGATCAGAGACCCAGTACTTC
CDR3aa: CASSLGGGSETQYF

j_gene: TRBJ1-1
abundance: once
v_gene: TRBV6-5
d_gene: .
CDR3nt: TGTGCCAGCAGTACTCTAGGCGTCATGAACACTGAAGCTTTCTTT
CDR3aa: CASSTLGVMNTEAFF

j_gene: TRBJ2-3
abundance: .
v_gene: TRBV7-9
d_gene: .
CDR3nt: TGTGCCAGCAGCTTCAGCATTTACACAGATACGCAGTATTTT
CDR3aa: CASSFSIYTDTQYF

j_gene: TRBJ1-4
abundance: .
v_gene: TRBV4-1
d_gene: TRBD1
CDR3nt: TGCGCCAGCGGGACAGCAACTAATGAAAAACTGTTTTTT
CDR3aa: CASGTATNEKLFF

j_gene: TRBJ1-2
abundance: few
v_gene: TRBV5-1
d_gene: .
CDR3nt: TGCGCCAGCAGCTTGTCCGTAGAGGAATCGTCCCCTGGCTACACCTTC
CDR3aa: CASSLSVEESSPGYTF

j_gene: TRBJ2-7
abundance: .
v_gene: TRBV5-6
d_gene: TRBD1
CDR3nt: TGTGCCAGCAGCTTGTGGGCACGACAGGGGCCTCGCTACGAGCAGTACTTC
CDR3aa: CASSLWARQGPRYEQYF

j_gene: TRBJ2-2
abundance: .
v_gene: TRBV28
d_gene: TRBD2
CDR3nt: TGTGCCAGCAGTCCGGGGACTAATACCGGGGAGCTGTTTTTT
CDR3aa: CASSPGTNTGELFF

j_gene: TRBJ2-3
abundance: .
v_gene: TRBV6-5
d_gene: .
CDR3nt: TGTGCCAGCAGCCGCAACCCCTTAACAGATACGCAGTATTTT
CDR3aa: CASSRNPLTDTQYF

j_gene: TRBJ1-1
abundance: .
v_gene: TRBV7-2
d_gene: .
CDR3nt: TGTGCCAGCAGCTTAGTAGCAGGGAACACTGAAGCTTTCTTT
CDR3aa: CASSLVAGNTEAFF

j_gene: TRBJ1-1
abundance: .
v_gene: TRBV3-1/TRBV3-2
d_gene: .
CDR3nt: TGTGCCAGCAGCCAAGACCCTACAGTTACTGAAGCTTTCTTT
CDR3aa: CASSQDPTVTEAFF

j_gene: TRBJ2-2
abundance: few
v_gene: TRBV4-3
d_gene: .
CDR3nt: TGCGCCAGCAGCCAAGGAGGAGCGGCCGGGGAGCTGTTTTTT
CDR3aa: CASSQGGAAGELFF

j_gene: TRBJ2-4
abundance: once
v_gene: TRBV28
d_gene: .
CDR3nt: TGTGCCAGCAGCGGGGGCGGGGGTATGGCCAAAAACATTCAGTACTTC
CDR3aa: CASSGGGGMAKNIQYF

j_gene: TRBJ1-2
abundance: .
v_gene: TRBV6-5
d_gene: .
CDR3nt: TGTGCCAGCAGGATGACGATCTCCTATGGCTACACCTTC
CDR3aa: CASRMTISYGYTF

j_gene: TRBJ1-2
abundance: .
v_gene: TRBV7-2
d_gene: TRBD1
CDR3nt: TGTGCCAGCAGCTTAGTTCCACAGGGGGTTATCTCCTATGGCTACACCTTC
CDR3aa: CASSLVPQGVISYGYTF

j_gene: TRBJ2-7
abundance: .
v_gene: TRBV12-3/TRBV12-4
d_gene: .
CDR3nt: TGTGCCAGCAGTTCGGGAAGTGAGCAGTACTTC
CDR3aa: CASSSGSEQYF

j_gene: TRBJ2-1
abundance: .
v_gene: TRBV18
d_gene: .
CDR3nt: TGTGCCAGCTCCCCACCCTCCGGCTCCCCGAATGAGCAGTTCTTC
CDR3aa: CASSPPSGSPNEQFF

j_gene: TRBJ1-2
abundance: .
v_gene: TRBV3-1/TRBV3-2
d_gene: TRBD1
CDR3nt: TGTGCCAGCAGCCAAGACCAGGGGGGCTCTGGCTACACCTTC
CDR3aa: CASSQDQGGSGYTF

j_gene: TRBJ2-2
abundance: .
v_gene: TRBV7-9
d_gene: TRBD2
CDR3nt: TGTGCCAGCAGCTCCGGGGGGATAGGGGAGCTGTTTTTT
CDR3aa: CASSSGGIGELFF

j_gene: TRBJ2-2
abundance: few
v_gene: TRBV6-5
d_gene: TRBD1
CDR3nt: TGTGCCAGCAGTACCCACAGGGGGACCGGGGAGCTGTTTTTT
CDR3aa: CASSTHRGTGELFF

j_gene: TRBJ1-5
abundance: .
v_gene: TRBV4-1
d_gene: TRBD1
CDR3nt: TGCGCCAGCAGCCGGACGCCGGGACAGGGCAATCAGCCCCAGCATTTT
CDR3aa: CASSRTPGQGNQPQHF

j_gene: TRBJ2-2
abundance: .
v_gene: TRBV5-1
d_gene: .
CDR3nt: TGCGCCAGCAGCTTGGATGGCAGCGCTACCGGGGAGCTGTTTTTT
CDR3aa: CASSLDGSATGELFF

j_gene: TRBJ1-5
abundance: .
v_gene: TRBV19
d_gene: .
CDR3nt: TGTGCCAGTAAACTTTCGCAGTATCAGCCCCAGCATTTT
CDR3aa: CASKLSQYQPQHF